These T cell receptor beta chains were read from a single sample in a study of regulatory T cells in long-lasting Graves disease. TCRdb reprocessed the multiplex PCR reads with MiXCR, giving one entry per CDR3 protein. The sample yields some 240,000 distinct CDR3 sequences, approximately 18% seen once. These data were also filed under a second study, of T cells in Graves' hyperthyroidism and ophthalmopathy.

The sequenced sample was peripheral blood mononuclear cells (PBMCs), obtained at new diagnosis, from a patient treated with antithyroid drugs. These receptors all come from a woman younger than 45 with Graves disease. The CDR3 runs from the conserved cysteine through the conserved F or W. The order of the fields is clone size, V gene, J gene, D gene, CDR3 DNA, CDR3 protein. A D gene is named only where the DNA matches it firmly. The listing skips clone size in some rows; elsewhere it reads once, few, many or a size class.

many	TRBV19	TRBJ1-1	-	TGTGCCAGTATCCCGGGGGGAGGTCCGCGCACTGAAGCTTTCTTT	CASIPGGGPRTEAFF
many	TRBV18	TRBJ1-1	TRBD1	TGTGCCAGCTCACCAACAGGGGCGGGGAACACTGAAGCTTTCTTT	CASSPTGAGNTEAFF
many	TRBV7-6	TRBJ2-5	-	TGTGCCAGCAGCCCCCTGACAGCCCAAGAGACCCAGTACTTC	CASSPLTAQETQYF
many	TRBV11-2	TRBJ1-2	-	TGTGCCAGCAGCTTGGATCTGGGACACCTCTATGGCTACACCTTC	CASSLDLGHLYGYTF
many	TRBV6-1	TRBJ2-1	TRBD2	TGTGCCAGCGCCTACGGGGGGACTAGCGGGAGCCATGAGCAGTTCTTC	CASAYGGTSGSHEQFF
few	TRBV30	TRBJ1-1	-	TGTGCCTGGGCTCAGGACGTGATGGGCACTGAAGCTTTCTTT	CAWAQDVMGTEAFF
-	TRBV12-3/TRBV12-4	TRBJ1-6	TRBD1	TGTGCCAGCGGCCGACAGGGATCAGGAGGGTCACCCCTCCACTTT	CASGRQGSGGSPLHF
many	TRBV5-1	TRBJ2-7	-	TGTGCCAGCAGCTTTTCCCCCGGGCAGGGTCCCTACGAGCAGTACTTC	CASSFSPGQGPYEQYF
-	TRBV14	TRBJ1-2	-	TGTGCCAGCAGCCAAGACTGGAGGTTGGGATACGGCTACACCTTC	CASSQDWRLGYGYTF
many	TRBV6-4	TRBJ2-2	-	TGTGCCAGCAGTGCACAACCGAACACCGGGGAGCTGTTTTTT	CASSAQPNTGELFF
many	TRBV12-3/TRBV12-4	TRBJ2-1	-	TGTGCCAGCAAAGCAGGTAGTCACGACAATGAGCAGTTCTTC	CASKAGSHDNEQFF
many	TRBV2	TRBJ1-6	-	TGTGCCAGCAGTGAAGCGGGACCGGGGAAGATCCACTTT	CASSEAGPGKIHF
many	TRBV7-2	TRBJ2-5	-	TGTGCCAGCAGCCTGGAACTGTTGCGAGAGACCCAGTACTTC	CASSLELLRETQYF
many	TRBV27	TRBJ1-5	-	TGTGCCAGCAGTAAACTGTCGGGACAAAATCAGCCCCAGCATTTT	CASSKLSGQNQPQHF
few	TRBV20-1	TRBJ2-7	-	TGCAGTGCTAGAGTTTTGAGGGAGAGCTCCTACGAGCAGTACTTC	CSARVLRESSYEQYF
many	TRBV28	TRBJ2-5	TRBD2	TGTGCCAGCAGTTTCGGGGGGGATAGGGAGACCCAGTACTTC	CASSFGGDRETQYF
-	TRBV24-1	TRBJ2-3	TRBD2	TGTGCCACCAGTTCGGGACTAGCGGGAGGAGGAGATACGCAGTATTTT	CATSSGLAGGGDTQYF
many	TRBV9	TRBJ2-7	-	TGTGCCAGCAGCCCCCCTTTTGGGGCACTCTCCTACGAGCAGTACTTC	CASSPPFGALSYEQYF
many	TRBV7-9	TRBJ2-1	-	TGTGCCAGCAGCTCTAAGACCAGGGAACGCTCCTACAATGAGCAGTTCTTC	CASSSKTRERSYNEQFF
once	TRBV2	TRBJ1-3	-	TGTGCCAGCAGTGAAGATAGGAGCTCTGGAAACACCATATATTTT	CASSEDRSSGNTIYF
many	TRBV6-1	TRBJ1-5	-	TGTGCCAGCAGTGAAAAGTTTGGATATAGCAATCAGCCCCAGCATTTT	CASSEKFGYSNQPQHF
-	TRBV6-2/TRBV6-3	TRBJ2-7	-	TGTGCCAGCCATGGACAGTCTGCGCGGTACGAGCAGTACTTC	CASHGQSARYEQYF
many	TRBV7-9	TRBJ1-5	-	TGTGCCAGCAGCCCAGGGACCCATCAGCCCCAGCATTTT	CASSPGTHQPQHF
many	TRBV28	TRBJ1-2	-	TGTGCCAGCAGTTTAGCACCAGGGGTTAACTATGGCTACACCTTC	CASSLAPGVNYGYTF
many	TRBV7-2	TRBJ2-7	-	TGTGCCAGCAGTTGGGGCGTGGGGATCATCACCTACGAGCAGTACTTC	CASSWGVGIITYEQYF
many	TRBV7-3	TRBJ2-1	-	TGTGCCAGCAGCTTTTTGGGAGGAATCAATGAGCAGTTCTTC	CASSFLGGINEQFF
many	TRBV30	TRBJ2-7	TRBD1	TGTGCCTGGAGGTTGGGACAGGGCTACGAGCAGTACTTC	CAWRLGQGYEQYF
many	TRBV12-3/TRBV12-4	TRBJ2-1	-	TGTGCCAGCAGCCTGGAGGGGCGGCCGCACAATGAGCAGTTCTTC	CASSLEGRPHNEQFF
many	TRBV28	TRBJ2-1	TRBD1	TGTGCCAGCAGTTTATGGCCGGGGACAGGGGGCCCTAGCTCCTACAATGAGCAGTTCTTC	CASSLWPGTGGPSSYNEQFF
-	TRBV3-1	TRBJ2-4	TRBD2	TGTGCCAGCAGCCGCGGGACTAGCGGGGGAAACATTCAGTACTTC	CASSRGTSGGNIQYF
few	TRBV4-1	TRBJ1-2	-	TGCGCCAGCCGACAAGGCTCGGAGGGAGGCTACACCTTC	CASRQGSEGGYTF
many	TRBV5-1	TRBJ2-7	-	TGCGCCAGCAGCTTGGTCGGGCCCCCAGAGCAGTACTTC	CASSLVGPPEQYF
many	TRBV11-3	TRBJ1-2	-	TGTGCCAGCAGCCGTCCAGACGGAGCGACAGGTGATGGCTACACCTTC	CASSRPDGATGDGYTF
many	TRBV13	TRBJ2-7	TRBD1	TGTGCCAGCAGCTTGGACAGGGGGGTCTACGAGCAGTACTTC	CASSLDRGVYEQYF